A selection of T cell receptor beta chains follows, all from one sample in a study of beta chain features in type 1 diabetes. The assay was immunoSEQ multiplex PCR, and TCRdb's table has in-frame clones only and misses some. The table shows a few hundred thousand clones, with approximately 25% occurring only once. The material sequenced was naive CD4+ T cells from blood. These receptors were taken from a woman between 25 and 40 years old with type 1 diabetes. CDR3s include the opening cysteine and the closing phenylalanine or tryptophan. D genes are given only for firm matches. The size entry is marked missing in some rows and otherwise reads once, few, many or a size class.

v_gene: TRBV25-1
abundance: few
d_gene: NA
j_gene: TRBJ2-2
CDR3aa: CASSEQAAIVGGELFF
CDR3nt: TGTGCCAGCAGTGAACAAGCAGCGATAGTGGGCGGGGAGCTGTTTTTT

v_gene: TRBV6-5
abundance: NA
d_gene: NA
j_gene: TRBJ2-3
CDR3aa: CASSYSSGRTDTQYF
CDR3nt: TGTGCCAGCAGTTACTCCTCCGGTCGCACAGATACGCAGTATTTT

v_gene: TRBV4-1
abundance: NA
d_gene: TRBD1
j_gene: TRBJ2-7
CDR3aa: CASSQTRTGHLDEQYF
CDR3nt: TGCGCCAGCAGCCAAACCAGGACAGGGCATCTAGACGAGCAGTACTTC

v_gene: TRBV27
abundance: few
d_gene: TRBD1
j_gene: TRBJ1-5
CDR3aa: CASSAGTAINQPQHF
CDR3nt: TGTGCCAGCAGTGCCGGGACAGCGATCAATCAGCCCCAGCATTTT

v_gene: TRBV5-6
abundance: once
d_gene: NA
j_gene: TRBJ1-1
CDR3aa: CASSFHFEAFF
CDR3nt: TGTGCCAGCAGCTTCCACTTTGAAGCTTTCTTT

v_gene: TRBV5-4
abundance: few
d_gene: TRBD1
j_gene: TRBJ2-1
CDR3aa: CASSLTGGSYNEQFF
CDR3nt: TGTGCCAGCAGCTTAACAGGGGGGTCCTACAATGAGCAGTTCTTC

v_gene: TRBV4-1
abundance: few
d_gene: NA
j_gene: TRBJ1-2
CDR3aa: CASSQESQGLYGYTF
CDR3nt: TGCGCCAGCAGCCAAGAATCGCAGGGGTTATATGGCTACACCTTC

v_gene: TRBV29-1
abundance: NA
d_gene: NA
j_gene: TRBJ1-1
CDR3aa: CSAGEGNLGPTEAFF
CDR3nt: TGCAGCGCTGGGGAGGGGAATTTGGGGCCCACTGAAGCTTTCTTT

v_gene: TRBV11-3
abundance: NA
d_gene: NA
j_gene: TRBJ2-7
CDR3aa: CASSFSSVLSYEQYF
CDR3nt: TGTGCCAGCAGCTTTTCTTCGGTACTCTCCTACGAGCAGTACTTC

v_gene: TRBV27
abundance: NA
d_gene: TRBD2
j_gene: TRBJ2-1
CDR3aa: CASSVIAGTFAQGEQFF
CDR3nt: TGTGCCAGCAGTGTGATAGCGGGAACCTTCGCACAGGGAGAGCAGTTCTTC

v_gene: TRBV29-1
abundance: NA
d_gene: NA
j_gene: TRBJ2-5
CDR3aa: CSVRGGGFGAQETQYF
CDR3nt: TGCAGCGTTAGGGGAGGGGGGTTTGGGGCTCAAGAGACCCAGTACTTC

v_gene: TRBV9
abundance: few
d_gene: TRBD1
j_gene: TRBJ2-1
CDR3aa: CASSASGTGGNEQFF
CDR3nt: TGTGCCAGCAGCGCATCCGGGACAGGGGGCAATGAGCAGTTCTTC

v_gene: TRBV30
abundance: NA
d_gene: NA
j_gene: TRBJ1-2
CDR3aa: CAWSVLYGYTF
CDR3nt: TGTGCCTGGAGTGTCCTCTATGGCTACACCTTC

v_gene: TRBV2
abundance: NA
d_gene: TRBD1
j_gene: TRBJ1-1
CDR3aa: CASSAQGRNTEAFF
CDR3nt: TGTGCCAGCAGTGCACAGGGGCGGAACACTGAAGCTTTCTTT

v_gene: TRBV18
abundance: once
d_gene: NA
j_gene: TRBJ1-4
CDR3aa: CASSPDTRPNEKLFF
CDR3nt: TGTGCCAGCTCACCGGACACACGGCCTAATGAAAAACTGTTTTTT

v_gene: TRBV7-2
abundance: NA
d_gene: NA
j_gene: TRBJ2-7
CDR3aa: CASSWDRGTSEQYF
CDR3nt: TGTGCCAGCAGCTGGGACAGAGGGACTAGCGAGCAGTACTTC

v_gene: TRBV7-2
abundance: NA
d_gene: NA
j_gene: TRBJ2-7
CDR3aa: CASSPLELGSYEQYF
CDR3nt: TGTGCCAGCAGCCCTCTGGAGTTAGGTTCCTACGAGCAGTACTTC

v_gene: TRBV15
abundance: once
d_gene: NA
j_gene: TRBJ2-7
CDR3aa: CATSRGLTESSYEQYF
CDR3nt: TGTGCCACCAGCAGAGGCTTGACGGAGAGCTCCTACGAGCAGTACTTC

v_gene: TRBV10-3
abundance: NA
d_gene: NA
j_gene: TRBJ1-5
CDR3aa: CAIRDSTSNQPQHF
CDR3nt: TGTGCCATCAGGGACAGCACCAGCAATCAGCCCCAGCATTTT

v_gene: TRBV7-2
abundance: NA
d_gene: NA
j_gene: TRBJ1-5
CDR3aa: CASSLHPLANQPQHF
CDR3nt: TGTGCCAGCAGCTTACACCCCCTGGCAAATCAGCCCCAGCATTTT

v_gene: TRBV30
abundance: NA
d_gene: TRBD2
j_gene: TRBJ2-7
CDR3aa: CAWSSGRSWNEQYF
CDR3nt: TGTGCCTGGAGTAGCGGGAGATCCTGGAACGAGCAGTACTTC

v_gene: TRBV5-4
abundance: few
d_gene: NA
j_gene: TRBJ2-7
CDR3aa: CASSPGNTGGVDEQYF
CDR3nt: TGTGCCAGCAGCCCGGGAAACACAGGGGGGGTCGACGAGCAGTACTTC

v_gene: TRBV29-1
abundance: NA
d_gene: TRBD2
j_gene: TRBJ2-7
CDR3aa: CSVGTSGKSYEQYF
CDR3nt: TGCAGCGTCGGTACTAGCGGGAAATCCTACGAGCAGTACTTC

v_gene: TRBV29-1
abundance: NA
d_gene: TRBD1
j_gene: TRBJ1-2
CDR3aa: CSVRSDRGYHGYTF
CDR3nt: TGCAGCGTTCGATCGGACAGGGGGTACCACGGCTACACCTTC

v_gene: TRBV30
abundance: NA
d_gene: NA
j_gene: TRBJ1-2
CDR3aa: CACLDGYTF
CDR3nt: TGTGCCTGCCTCGATGGCTACACCTTC

v_gene: TRBV7-9
abundance: few
d_gene: TRBD2
j_gene: TRBJ2-7
CDR3aa: CASSTRWTSGTSYEQYF
CDR3nt: TGTGCCAGCAGCACACGTTGGACTAGCGGGACCTCCTACGAGCAGTACTTC

v_gene: TRBV10-3
abundance: NA
d_gene: NA
j_gene: TRBJ2-5
CDR3aa: CAISERGETQYF
CDR3nt: TGTGCCATCAGTGAAAGGGGAGAGACCCAGTACTTC

v_gene: TRBV29-1
abundance: NA
d_gene: NA
j_gene: TRBJ2-3
CDR3aa: CSVDPSTDTQYF
CDR3nt: TGCAGCGTTGATCCTAGCACAGATACGCAGTATTTT

v_gene: TRBV19
abundance: NA
d_gene: TRBD1
j_gene: TRBJ1-5
CDR3aa: CASTDRGGQPQHF
CDR3nt: TGTGCCAGCACAGACAGGGGAGGACAGCCCCAGCATTTT

v_gene: TRBV30
abundance: NA
d_gene: TRBD1
j_gene: TRBJ2-5
CDR3aa: CAWSPDRVQETQYF
CDR3nt: TGTGCCTGGAGCCCAGACAGGGTCCAAGAGACCCAGTACTTC

v_gene: TRBV6-1
abundance: few
d_gene: NA
j_gene: TRBJ2-1
CDR3aa: CASSGTGGHHNEQFF
CDR3nt: TGTGCCAGCAGCGGGACCGGGGGGCACCACAATGAGCAGTTCTTC

v_gene: TRBV18
abundance: few
d_gene: TRBD1
j_gene: TRBJ1-1
CDR3aa: CASSGIRTGETAFF
CDR3nt: TGTGCCAGCTCCGGTATCCGGACAGGGGAAACGGCTTTCTTT

v_gene: TRBV5-1
abundance: few
d_gene: TRBD2
j_gene: TRBJ2-5
CDR3aa: CASSSTGGGQETQYF
CDR3nt: TGCGCCAGCAGCTCCACCGGGGGGGGCCAAGAGACCCAGTACTTC